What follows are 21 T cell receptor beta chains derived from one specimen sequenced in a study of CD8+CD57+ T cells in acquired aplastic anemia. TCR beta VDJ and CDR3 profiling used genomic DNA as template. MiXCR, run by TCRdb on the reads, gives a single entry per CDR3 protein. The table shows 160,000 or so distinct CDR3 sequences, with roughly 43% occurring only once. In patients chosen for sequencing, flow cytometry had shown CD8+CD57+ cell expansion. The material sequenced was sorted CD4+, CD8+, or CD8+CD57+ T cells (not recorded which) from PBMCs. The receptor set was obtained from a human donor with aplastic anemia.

CDR3 amino acids: CASSIAGPPYEQYF. CDR3 DNA sequence: TGTGCCAGTAGTATCGCGGGCCCCCCCTACGAGCAGTACTTC. V gene TRBV19 combines with J gene TRBJ2-7, with D possibly matching TRBD2 (5 bases). Germline lookup yields CDR1 LNHDA and CDR2 SQIVND (reference sequence). The CDR3 has 14 amino acids. V was shortened by 3 bases and J by 2 bases, with 11 bases between the two germline ends.

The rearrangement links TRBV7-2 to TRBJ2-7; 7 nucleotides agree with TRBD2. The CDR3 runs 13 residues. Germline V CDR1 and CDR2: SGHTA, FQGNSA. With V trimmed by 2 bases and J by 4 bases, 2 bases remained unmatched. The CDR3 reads CASSLISGYEQYF. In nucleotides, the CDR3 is TGTGCCAGCAGCTTAATTAGCGGGTACGAGCAGTACTTC.

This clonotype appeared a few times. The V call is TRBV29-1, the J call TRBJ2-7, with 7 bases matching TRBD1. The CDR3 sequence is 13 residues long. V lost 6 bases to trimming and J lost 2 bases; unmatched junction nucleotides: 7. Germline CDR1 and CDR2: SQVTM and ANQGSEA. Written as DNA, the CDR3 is TGCAGCGTCCTAACAGGGGCCGCCTACGAGCAGTACTTC. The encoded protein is CSVLTGAAYEQYF.

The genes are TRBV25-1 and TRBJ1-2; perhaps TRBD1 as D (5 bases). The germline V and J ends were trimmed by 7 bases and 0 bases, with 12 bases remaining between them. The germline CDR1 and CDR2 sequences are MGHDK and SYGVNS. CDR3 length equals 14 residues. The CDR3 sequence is CASTGAGSNYGYTF. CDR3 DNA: TGTGCCAGCACCGGAGCAGGGTCTAACTATGGCTACACCTTC.

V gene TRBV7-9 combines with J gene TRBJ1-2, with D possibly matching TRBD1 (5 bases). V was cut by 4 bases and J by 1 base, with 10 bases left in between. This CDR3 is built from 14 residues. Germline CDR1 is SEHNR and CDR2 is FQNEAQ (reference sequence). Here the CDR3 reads CASSWAQGNYGYTF. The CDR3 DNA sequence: TGTGCCAGCAGCTGGGCCCAGGGTAACTATGGCTACACCTTC.

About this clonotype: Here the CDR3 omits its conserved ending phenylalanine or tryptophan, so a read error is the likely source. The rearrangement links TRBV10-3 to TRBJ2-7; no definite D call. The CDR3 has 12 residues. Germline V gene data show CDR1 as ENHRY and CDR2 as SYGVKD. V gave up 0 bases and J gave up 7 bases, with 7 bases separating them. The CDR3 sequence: CAISESESEQYS. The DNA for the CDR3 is TGTGCCATCAGTGAGTCGGAATCAGAGCAGTACTCC.

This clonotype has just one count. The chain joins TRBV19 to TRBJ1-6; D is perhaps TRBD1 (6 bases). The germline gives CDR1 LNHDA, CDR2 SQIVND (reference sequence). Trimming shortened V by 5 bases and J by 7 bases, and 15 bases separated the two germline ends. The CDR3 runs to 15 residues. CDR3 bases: TGTGCCAGTAGTCCCTTGGCAGGGGTCAATTCACCCCTCCACTTT. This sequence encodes CASSPLAGVNSPLHF.

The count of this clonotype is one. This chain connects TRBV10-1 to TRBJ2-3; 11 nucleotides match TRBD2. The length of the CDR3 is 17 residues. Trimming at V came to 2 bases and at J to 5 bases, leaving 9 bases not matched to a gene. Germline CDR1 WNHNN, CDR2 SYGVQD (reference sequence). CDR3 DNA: TGCGCCAGCAGTGAGGGGCTAGCGGGGGGCCAAGGAGATACGCAGTATTTT. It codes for CASSEGLAGGQGDTQYF.

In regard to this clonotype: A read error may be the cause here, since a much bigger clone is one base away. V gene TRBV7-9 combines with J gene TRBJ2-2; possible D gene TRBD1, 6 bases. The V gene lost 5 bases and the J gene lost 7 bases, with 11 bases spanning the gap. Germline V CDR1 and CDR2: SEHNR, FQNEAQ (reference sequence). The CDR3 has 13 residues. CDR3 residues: CASSPTGIGELFF. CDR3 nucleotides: TGTGCCAGCAGCCCTACAGGGATCGGGGAGCTGTTTTTT.

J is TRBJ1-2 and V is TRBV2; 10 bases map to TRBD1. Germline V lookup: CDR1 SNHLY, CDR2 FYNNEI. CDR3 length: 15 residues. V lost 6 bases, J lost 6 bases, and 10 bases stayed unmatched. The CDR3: CASRSQDRGGHGYTF. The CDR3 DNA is TGTGCCAGCAGGAGTCAGGACAGGGGGGGTCATGGCTACACCTTC.

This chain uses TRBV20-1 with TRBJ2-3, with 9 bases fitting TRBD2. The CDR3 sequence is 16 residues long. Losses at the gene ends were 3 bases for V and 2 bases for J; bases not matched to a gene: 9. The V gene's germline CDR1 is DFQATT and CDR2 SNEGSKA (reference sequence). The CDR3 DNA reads TGCAGTGCTAGTCACGGGACTAGCCTTACCACAGATACGCAGTATTTT. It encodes CSASHGTSLTTDTQYF.

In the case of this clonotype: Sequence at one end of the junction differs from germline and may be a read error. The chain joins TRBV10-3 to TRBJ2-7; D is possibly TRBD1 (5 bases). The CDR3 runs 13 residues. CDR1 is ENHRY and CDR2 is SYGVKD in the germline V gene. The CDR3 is CASSEGEAYEQYF. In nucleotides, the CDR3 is TGTGCCAGCAGTGAAGGGGAAGCTTACGAGCAGTACTTC.

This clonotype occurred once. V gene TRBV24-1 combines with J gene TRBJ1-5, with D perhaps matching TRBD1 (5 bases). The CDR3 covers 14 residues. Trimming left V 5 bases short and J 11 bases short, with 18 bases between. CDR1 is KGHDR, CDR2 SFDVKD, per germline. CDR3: CATSATDNFLSQHF. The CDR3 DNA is TGTGCCACCAGTGCGACAGATAACTTTCTTTCCCAGCATTTT.

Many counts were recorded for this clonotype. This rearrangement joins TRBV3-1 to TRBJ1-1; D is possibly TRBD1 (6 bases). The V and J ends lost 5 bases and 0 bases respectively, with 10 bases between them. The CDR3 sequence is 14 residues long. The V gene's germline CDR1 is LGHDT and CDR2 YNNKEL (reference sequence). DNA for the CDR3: TGTGCCAGCAGCATTGGACAGATGAACACTGAAGCTTTCTTT. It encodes CASSIGQMNTEAFF.

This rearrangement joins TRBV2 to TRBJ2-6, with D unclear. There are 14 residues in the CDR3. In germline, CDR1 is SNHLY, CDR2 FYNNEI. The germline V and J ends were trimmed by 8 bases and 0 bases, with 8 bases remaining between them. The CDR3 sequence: CASVRLSGANVLTF. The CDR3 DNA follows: TGTGCCAGCGTCAGACTCTCTGGGGCCAACGTCCTGACTTTC. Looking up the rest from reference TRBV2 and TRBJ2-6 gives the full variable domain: EPEVTQTPSHQVTQMGQEVILRCVPISNHLYFYWYRQILGQKVEFLVSFYNNEISEKSEIFDDQFSVERPDGSNFTLKIRSTKLEDSAMYFCASVRLSGANVLTFGAGSRLTVL.

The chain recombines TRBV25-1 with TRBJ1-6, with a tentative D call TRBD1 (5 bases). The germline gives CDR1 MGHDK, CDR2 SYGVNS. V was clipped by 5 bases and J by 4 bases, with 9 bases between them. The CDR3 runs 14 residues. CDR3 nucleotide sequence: TGTGCCAGCAGTCCGACAGAATATAATTCACCCCTCCACTTT. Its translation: CASSPTEYNSPLHF.

The CDR3 DNA sequence: TGCGCCAGCTCAACCGGGACTAGCAATGGCGATGAGCAGTTCTTC. Translation gives CASSTGTSNGDEQFF. This chain connects TRBV5-1 to TRBJ2-1, with TRBD2 matching 9 bases. The CDR3 totals 15 residues. Germline-derived CDR1 and CDR2 are SGHRS and YFSETQ. Germline trimming cut 7 bases from V and 8 bases from J; bases unmatched to any gene: 13.

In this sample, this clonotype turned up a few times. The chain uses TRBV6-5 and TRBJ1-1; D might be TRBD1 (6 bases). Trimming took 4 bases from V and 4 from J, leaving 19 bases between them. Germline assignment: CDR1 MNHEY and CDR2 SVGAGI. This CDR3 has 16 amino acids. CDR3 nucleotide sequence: TGTGCCAGCAGTTCCCGGACCTTGGGGGGGGCCACTGAAGCTTTCTTT. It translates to CASSSRTLGGATEAFF.

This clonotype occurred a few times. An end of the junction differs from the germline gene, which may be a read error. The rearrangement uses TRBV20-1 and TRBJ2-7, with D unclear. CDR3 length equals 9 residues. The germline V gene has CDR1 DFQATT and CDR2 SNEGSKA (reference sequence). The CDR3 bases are TGCAGTGCTACTCAATCTAGAGGTTTC. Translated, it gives CSATQSRGF.

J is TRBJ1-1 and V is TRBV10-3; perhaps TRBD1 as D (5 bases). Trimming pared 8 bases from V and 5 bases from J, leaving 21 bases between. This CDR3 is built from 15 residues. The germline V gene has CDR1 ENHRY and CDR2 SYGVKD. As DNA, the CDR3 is TGTGCCATCTCCCAGGGAGGTACAAGGCGGACTGAAGCTTTCTTT. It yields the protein CAISQGGTRRTEAFF.

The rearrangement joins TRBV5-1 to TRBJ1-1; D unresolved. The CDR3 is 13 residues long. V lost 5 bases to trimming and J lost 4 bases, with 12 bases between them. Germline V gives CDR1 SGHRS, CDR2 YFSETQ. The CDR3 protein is CASRYGGFTEAFF. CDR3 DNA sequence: TGCGCCAGCAGGTATGGAGGTTTCACTGAAGCTTTCTTT.